This entry lists 32 T cell receptor beta chains sequenced from one sample in a study of blood T cell repertoires in COVID-19. Profiling relied on immunoSEQ multiplex PCR, and the TCRdb table lists in-frame clones only, not all of them. This sample carries 150,000 to 250,000 clones, 75% to 90% of them seen once, and the ten largest clones take about 2.2%. The specimen sequenced was PBMCs or T cells enriched from blood (not recorded which). The receptors here all came from a woman in her twenties or thirties who had recovered from COVID-19.

This clone appeared a single time. The chain is built from TRBV11-3 and TRBJ2-1; D is ambiguous. Trimming removed 0 bases from V and 5 bases from J, with 8 bases in between. The CDR3 loop spans 14 amino acids. Germline loops: CDR1 SGHNT, CDR2 YENEEA. CDR3 DNA sequence: TGTGCCAGCAGCTTAGATCTAGAAAACAATGAGCAGTTCTTC. It codes for CASSLDLENNEQFF.

The V call is TRBV5-1, the J call TRBJ2-5, with no clear D. Germline-derived CDR1 and CDR2 are SGHRS and YFSETQ. V was trimmed by 0 bases and J by 2 bases, leaving 8 bases between them. The CDR3 runs 14 residues. CDR3 residues: CASSLVPDQETQYF. The CDR3 DNA reads TGCGCCAGCAGCTTGGTCCCAGATCAAGAGACCCAGTACTTC.

The chain employs TRBV7-2 and TRBJ2-7; TRBD1 agrees at 7 bases. From germline, CDR1 is SGHTA and CDR2 FQGNSA. V trimming: 5 bases; J trimming: 6 bases; junction bases outside the gene matches: 19. This CDR3 is 17 amino acids long. In nucleotides, the CDR3 is TGTGCCAGCAGCACTAGGACAGGATCGGAACAAAAAGGCGAGCAGTACTTC. This translates into CASSTRTGSEQKGEQYF.

The chain recombines TRBV19 with TRBJ1-1; 8 bases fit TRBD1. Germline V gene sequence: CDR1 LNHDA, CDR2 SQIVND (reference sequence). This CDR3 spans 16 amino acids. V shed 2 bases, J shed 0 bases, and the junction held 5 bases outside the gene matches. CDR3: CASSIKGTGMNTEAFF. CDR3 in DNA: TGTGCCAGTAGTATAAAAGGGACAGGAATGAACACTGAAGCTTTCTTT.

This clone was seen once. V gene TRBV6-5 combines with J gene TRBJ1-6; weak D call: TRBD1 (5 bases). The germline V and J ends were trimmed by 4 bases and 8 bases, with 15 bases remaining between them. The CDR3 runs to 15 residues. Per the germline V gene, CDR1 is MNHEY and CDR2 is SVGAGI. The chain's CDR3 is CASSSRTFTDSPLHF. The CDR3 bases are TGTGCCAGCAGTTCCCGGACATTTACCGATTCACCCCTCCACTTT.

The chain recombines TRBV9 with TRBJ1-6; D is possibly TRBD1 (5 bases). The V end lost 0 bases, the J end lost 6 bases, and 10 bases lay between the germline ends. The CDR3 runs to 15 residues. From germline, CDR1 is SGDLS and CDR2 YYNGEE. CDR3 protein: CASSVGVGGNSPLHF. For the CDR3, the DNA is TGTGCCAGCAGCGTAGGGGTGGGGGGTAATTCACCCCTCCACTTT.

In its sample, this clone was seen once. The CDR3 reads CASSSGTRNTEAFF. In DNA, the CDR3 is TGTGCCAGCAGTTCCGGGACACGGAACACTGAAGCTTTCTTT. J is TRBJ1-1 and V is TRBV5-6; TRBD1 is a possible D gene (6 bases). V lost 5 bases and J 1 base, leaving 12 bases between the germline ends. Germline CDR1 reads SGHDT; CDR2 reads YYEEEE. The CDR3 length is 14 residues.

The sample holds a few counts of this clone. The chain is built from TRBV19 and TRBJ1-1, with D maybe TRBD1 (5 bases). The CDR3 runs 13 residues. Trimming took off 3 bases at V and 6 bases at J, with 11 bases between the two ends. The V gene's germline CDR1 is LNHDA and CDR2 SQIVND (reference sequence). As DNA, the CDR3 is TGTGCCAGTAGTATCGGTCTGACAGCTGAAGCTTTCTTT. Translated, it gives CASSIGLTAEAFF.

The gene calls are TRBV4-2 and TRBJ2-7; D might be TRBD2 (6 bases). With 3 bases removed from V and 3 bases from J, the gap between germline ends came to 9 bases. Germline values: CDR1 LGHNA, CDR2 YNFKEQ. The CDR3 spans 13 residues. CDR3 residues: CASSHGLNYEQYF. The CDR3 bases are TGTGCCAGCAGCCACGGACTAAACTACGAGCAGTACTTC.

The V gene is TRBV7-9, the J gene TRBJ1-2; no firm D call. Germline V gives CDR1 SEHNR, CDR2 FQNEAQ (reference sequence). This CDR3 spans 15 amino acids. V lost 1 base, J lost 0 bases, and 9 bases lay in between. CDR3 amino acids: CASSLGLAANYGYTF. The CDR3 coding sequence is TGTGCCAGCAGCTTAGGCTTGGCAGCTAACTATGGCTACACCTTC.

The rearrangement uses TRBV30 and TRBJ2-5, with 12 bases aligning to TRBD2. V lost 2 bases and J lost 5; bases outside the gene matches: 18. The CDR3 is made up of 19 amino acids. The germline V gene encodes CDR1 GTSNPN and CDR2 SVGIG (reference sequence). For the CDR3, the DNA is TGTGCCTGGAGTCTATATCGGGGACTAGCGGGCCCTGGGGAGGAGACCCAGTACTTC. It encodes CAWSLYRGLAGPGEETQYF.

The rearrangement uses TRBV4-2 and TRBJ2-7; 9 positions match TRBD2. The CDR3 is 18 residues long. Germline V gives CDR1 LGHNA, CDR2 YNFKEQ. With 2 bases clipped from V and 3 bases from J, the junction kept 14 bases outside the gene matches. The CDR3 nucleotides read TGTGCCAGCAGCCAATCTGGGGGAGGCGGGAGGGATTACTACGAGCAGTACTTC. This encodes CASSQSGGGGRDYYEQYF.

The rearrangement joins TRBV2 to TRBJ1-5; 8 bases fit TRBD1. V was pared by 6 bases and J by 2 bases, with 9 bases of the junction left unmatched. Germline V gene data show CDR1 as SNHLY and CDR2 as FYNNEI. CDR3 length: 16 residues. CDR3 bases: TGTGCCAGCAGCGGCCAGGGGGCGCGTGGCAATCAGCCCCAGCATTTT. Translation gives CASSGQGARGNQPQHF.

V is TRBV4-3 and J is TRBJ1-2; no clear D. The CDR3 contains 15 residues. The V gene's germline CDR1 is LGHNA and CDR2 YSLEER. Trimming removed 0 bases at V and 4 bases at J, with 12 bases between. The CDR3, as DNA: TGCGCCAGCAGCCAAGATCGAGGGTTGAGCTATGGCTACACCTTC. It codes for CASSQDRGLSYGYTF.

The chain uses TRBV7-7 and TRBJ1-1; TRBD1 might be the D (5 bases). CDR1 is SSHAT, CDR2 FNYEAQ, per germline (reference sequence). The CDR3 extends over 14 amino acids. CDR3 sequence reads: CAISPGQMNTEAFF. The CDR3 DNA is TGTGCTATCTCCCCAGGGCAGATGAACACTGAAGCTTTCTTT.

In this sample, this clone turned up once. V is TRBV7-8 and J is TRBJ1-2; 8 nucleotides align to TRBD1. This CDR3 has 13 residues. Looked up from germline, CDR1 is SGHVS and CDR2 is FQNEAQ. With V trimmed by 7 bases and J by 3 bases, 4 bases remained unmatched. CDR3: CASTDRGDYGYTF. The CDR3, as DNA: TGTGCCAGCACCGACAGGGGCGACTATGGCTACACCTTC. The whole variable domain, filled in from reference TRBV7-8 and TRBJ1-2, reads GAGVSQSPRYKVAKRGQDVALRCDPISGHVSLFWYQQALGQGPEFLTYFQNEAQLDKSGLPSDRFFAERPEGSVSTLKIQRTQQEDSAVYLCASTDRGDYGYTFGSGTRLTVV.

This clone was detected once. The chain employs TRBV9 and TRBJ1-4; TRBD1 matches at 7 bases. The CDR3 is made up of 15 amino acids. The V segment lost 0 bases and the J segment 4 bases; nucleotides outside the gene matches: 3. Germline V gene data show CDR1 as SGDLS and CDR2 as YYNGEE. Here the CDR3 reads CASSVVGQLNEKLFF. For the CDR3, the DNA is TGTGCCAGCAGCGTAGTGGGACAGCTTAATGAAAAACTGTTTTTT.

The genes are TRBV6-5 and TRBJ1-5; a possible D gene is TRBD1 (5 bases). Germline V lookup: CDR1 MNHEY, CDR2 SVGAGI. V was trimmed by 3 bases and J by 5 bases, leaving 11 bases between them. The CDR3 totals 14 residues. The CDR3 protein is CASSYGRGYQPQHF. DNA for the CDR3: TGTGCCAGCAGTTATGGTCGGGGGTATCAGCCCCAGCATTTT.

The CDR3 DNA is TGTGCCAGCAGTTTGGCGGGAGCACAGTTCTTC. As protein: CASSLAGAQFF. The chain links TRBV12-3 or TRBV12-4 to TRBJ2-1; 7 bases map to TRBD2. The V gene end was trimmed by 3 bases and the J gene end by 13 bases; junction bases not matched to a gene: 3. The CDR3 contains 11 residues.

The gene calls are TRBV6-5 and TRBJ1-2; TRBD1 matches 7 bases. CDR1 and CDR2 from the germline V gene are MNHEY and SVGAGI. J was trimmed by 4 bases and V by 8 bases; bases with no gene match: 7. The CDR3 is 13 amino acids. CDR3 nucleotides: TGTGCCAGCCGAACGGGACAGAGCTATGGCTACACCTTC. It encodes CASRTGQSYGYTF.

The CDR3 reads CASSLQTGMKLEAFF. The CDR3, as DNA: TGTGCCAGCAGCTTGCAGACAGGGATGAAGTTGGAGGCTTTCTTT. The chain joins TRBV11-3 to TRBJ1-1; TRBD1 matches 7 bases. The germline V gene encodes CDR1 SGHNT and CDR2 YENEEA. The V gene end was trimmed by 3 bases and the J gene end by 11 bases; junction bases not matched to a gene: 15. The CDR3 spans 15 residues.

As for this clone: This likely reflects a read error, since a far larger clone is one base away. The identical CDR3 is also encoded by other nucleotide sequences in the sample. The chain has TRBV2 and TRBJ1-1; D perhaps matches TRBD1 (5 bases). The germline gives CDR1 SNHLY, CDR2 FYNNEI. The CDR3 extends over 13 amino acids. CDR3 bases: TGTGCCAGCAGCCTGACAGTGAACACTGAGGCTTTCTTT. This codes for CASSLTVNTEAFF.

This chain uses TRBV30 with TRBJ1-1; D possibly corresponds to TRBD1 (6 bases). The ends were cut back, 2 bases at V and 1 base at J, with 29 bases in the middle. CDR1 and CDR2 from the germline V gene are GTSNPN and SVGIG (reference sequence). The length of the CDR3 is 20 residues. CDR3 DNA sequence: TGTGCCTGGAGTAAGCCCGCGGCACGGTCCAGGGGCATAAGGAACACTGAAGCTTTCTTT. Protein sequence: CAWSKPAARSRGIRNTEAFF.

The chain uses TRBV6-2 or TRBV6-3 and TRBJ2-7, with TRBD2 as a possible D gene (6 bases). Trimming shortened V by 2 bases and J by 2 bases, and 10 bases separated the two germline ends. From germline, CDR1 is MNHEY and CDR2 SVGEGT. The length of the CDR3 is 14 residues. The CDR3 is CASSYQGLTYEQYF. CDR3 nucleotides: TGTGCCAGCAGTTACCAGGGACTTACCTACGAGCAGTACTTC.

The rearrangement joins TRBV11-2 to TRBJ2-1; 7 bases are shared with TRBD2. CDR1 SGHAT and CDR2 FQNNGV come from the germline V gene. The V segment lost 5 bases and the J segment 5 bases; nucleotides outside the gene matches: 3. This CDR3 region has 13 residues. CDR3 DNA: TGTGCCAGCAGCCGAGGACTAGACAATGAGCAGTTCTTC. This sequence encodes CASSRGLDNEQFF.

This clone appeared once. The chain carries TRBV5-4 and TRBJ1-1; 7 bases line up with TRBD1. The CDR3 is 17 residues long. Germline CDR1 SGHNT, CDR2 YYREEE (reference sequence). With V trimmed by 4 bases and J by 4 bases, 16 bases remained unmatched. This CDR3 reads CASSLEMTGFEGTEAFF. In DNA, the CDR3 is TGTGCCAGCAGCCTTGAAATGACAGGGTTTGAGGGCACTGAAGCTTTCTTT.

V and J are TRBV5-1 and TRBJ1-5; D perhaps matches TRBD1 (6 bases). V lost 3 bases to trimming and J lost 4 bases, with 14 bases between them. The germline gives CDR1 SGHRS, CDR2 YFSETQ. This CDR3 comprises 15 residues. The CDR3 nucleotides are TGCGCCAGCAGCTCGGTCCGGGGGGCGAATCAGCCCCAGCATTTT. Amino acids: CASSSVRGANQPQHF. The entire variable domain, with the rest obtained from reference TRBV5-1 and TRBJ1-5, is as follows: KAGVTQTPRYLIKTRGQQVTLSCSPISGHRSVSWYQQTPGQGLQFLFEYFSETQRNKGNFPGRFSGRQFSNSRSEMNVSTLELGDSALYLCASSSVRGANQPQHFGDGTRLSIL.

The chain employs TRBV27 and TRBJ1-2; TRBD1 aligns across 7 bases. CDR1 is MNHEY, CDR2 SMNVEV, per germline (reference sequence). The CDR3 is made up of 14 amino acids. The trim removed 10 bases at V and 4 bases at J, leaving 12 bases unmatched. In DNA form, the CDR3 reads TGTGCCACCTACAAGACAGGGCCCCTCTATGGCTACACCTTC. It specifies CATYKTGPLYGYTF.

The V gene is TRBV6-5, the J gene TRBJ2-5; D remains unclear. The CDR3 sequence is 12 residues long. V lost 4 bases and J lost 2, with 5 bases in between. Per the germline V gene, CDR1 is MNHEY and CDR2 is SVGAGI. The CDR3: CASSLQQETQYF. The CDR3 nucleotides are TGTGCCAGCAGTTTGCAGCAAGAGACCCAGTACTTC.

This chain uses TRBV7-2 with TRBJ1-2, with 8 bases matching TRBD1. V was clipped by 4 bases and J by 7 bases; unmatched bases: 5. This CDR3 contains 13 residues. Germline lookup yields CDR1 SGHTA and CDR2 FQGNSA. The CDR3 bases are TGTGCCAGCAGCTCTCGGACAGGGTCTGGCTACACCTTC. Protein: CASSSRTGSGYTF.

The CDR3 DNA reads TGTGCCAGCAGCCCCAGGGTCTCAAGCTCCTACGAGCAGTACTTC. This sequence encodes CASSPRVSSSYEQYF. The chain combines TRBV5-6 with TRBJ2-7, with TRBD1 as a possible D gene (5 bases). From germline, CDR1 is SGHDT and CDR2 YYEEEE. The CDR3 consists of 15 residues. V gave up 4 bases and J gave up 0 bases, with 14 bases separating them.

The V call is TRBV5-1, the J call TRBJ1-1; 10 nucleotides line up with TRBD1. The germline gives CDR1 SGHRS, CDR2 YFSETQ. CDR3 length: 13 amino acids. The junction had 3 bases not matched to a gene; V was cut back by 8 bases and J by 2 bases. The CDR3: CASRQGANTEAFF. CDR3 bases: TGCGCCAGTAGACAGGGGGCCAACACTGAAGCTTTCTTT.